This TCR beta chain is from a study of T cells after yellow fever vaccination. Whole-study context: Those fractions that held only low numbers of cells were prepared using the SMART-Seq v4 Ultra Low Input RNA kit. Regarding the study as a whole: A weaker but faster secondary response was observed, peaking on day 5 versus 15.

MiXCR was run by TCRdb on the 5' RACE reads, yielding one entry per CDR3 protein. The table records about 330,000 distinct CDR3 sequences, about 8.3% of them present only once. This CDR3 has 14 amino acids. The V end was cut by 2 bases, the J end by 4 bases, with 12 bases between. Germline CDR1 reads SGHRS; CDR2 reads YFSETQ. There are a few counts of this clonotype. Antigen unknown. The specimen was PBMCs, collected approximately 40 days after the first yellow fever vaccination. The TCR was taken from a man aged 18-30 years who received the YFV17D yellow fever vaccine. The chain is built from TRBV5-1 and TRBJ1-1; D remains ambiguous. For the CDR3, the DNA is TGCGCCAGCAGCTTCGGCCCCCTTAGCACTGAAGCTTTCTTT. This sequence encodes CASSFGPLSTEAFF.